These 30 T cell receptor beta chains share one sample of origin, sequenced in a study of human T cells and chemical hapten exposure (dated by TCRdb to 2020 to 2023). The time point tag for this specimen amounts to: patch test 1, 2 weeks after DPC sensitization. The sample's treatment or condition label, in plain terms: therapeutic diphenylcyclopropenone sensitization with weekly scalp DPC. Total RNA was extracted from unfractionated whole blood that had been collected in Tempus Blood RNA tubes. Library preparation employed RACE. The listed sequencing device is NextSeq 500. The public reads were quality trimmed at Q25 with fastp and then assembled into clones with MiXCR by TCRdb, keeping productive beta chains. Identical CDR3 protein sequences are pooled into one entry, listed with their most common genes and DNA. In this sample the table shows around 34,000 distinct CDR3 sequences, more than 6% of which occur a single time. Roughly 9.1% of the sample is held by the ten biggest clonotypes.

Specimen: whole blood, collected in connection with sensitization to the hapten diphenylcyclopropenone (DPC). The receptors shown here come from a young woman with alopecia areata. Some clones in this sample may be carry-over from other donors' samples.

This clonotype has at least ten counts. The chain links TRBV6-1 to TRBJ1-1, with D maybe TRBD1 (5 bases). Germline loops: CDR1 MNHNS, CDR2 SASEGT. Trimming removed 5 bases from V and 8 bases from J, with 12 bases in between. The CDR3 sequence is 12 residues long. CDR3 sequence reads: CASSYLQGEAFF. CDR3 DNA sequence: TGTGCCAGCAGTTATCTGCAGGGCGAAGCTTTCTTT.

This clonotype has only a few counts. The chain links TRBV2 to TRBJ1-1; unclear D gene. CDR1 is SNHLY and CDR2 is FYNNEI in the germline V gene. V was shortened by 3 bases and J by 2 bases, with 16 bases between the two germline ends. CDR3 length equals 16 residues. CDR3 bases: TGTGCCAGCAGTGAGCTTCCGGGCAGAGGAAACACTGAAGCTTTCTTT. Its protein is CASSELPGRGNTEAFF.

This clonotype was detected a few times. CDR3 in DNA: TGTGCCAGCAGTTTTGGGGTCGGAAAACTGTTTTTT. Residues: CASSFGVGKLFF. This sequence joins TRBV12-3 or TRBV12-4 and TRBJ1-4; D gene ambiguous. V was pared by 3 bases and J by 10 bases, with 9 bases between. CDR3 size: 12 residues.

This clonotype appeared many times. The V call is TRBV9, the J call TRBJ2-7, with D maybe TRBD2 (5 bases). This CDR3 region has 13 residues. CDR1 is SGDLS and CDR2 is YYNGEE in the germline V gene. Trimming stripped 0 bases from V and 6 bases from J, with 10 bases between. CDR3 coding DNA: TGTGCCAGCAGCGTAGTACTCGGAGGCGAGCAGTACTTC. It translates to CASSVVLGGEQYF.

This clonotype was observed many times. This chain connects TRBV7-9 to TRBJ1-4; 7 bases agree with TRBD1. CDR3 length equals 14 residues. Germline V lookup: CDR1 SEHNR, CDR2 FQNEAQ (reference sequence). The V and J ends lost 5 bases and 4 bases, in that order; junction bases with no gene match: 4. CDR3 nucleotide sequence: TGTGCCAGCAGCCTAGGGACAGATAATGAAAAACTGTTTTTT. Its translation: CASSLGTDNEKLFF.

This clonotype was counted at least ten times. The CDR3 region is CASSFSWEGMNSPLHF. The CDR3 coding sequence is TGTGCCAGCAGTTTCTCCTGGGAGGGAATGAATTCACCCCTCCACTTT. The V call is TRBV12-3 or TRBV12-4, the J call TRBJ1-6; D gene uncertain. V was clipped by 3 bases and J by 7 bases, with 16 bases between them. The CDR3 has 16 amino acids.

This clonotype was recorded at least ten times. This rearrangement joins TRBV7-2 to TRBJ1-6, with TRBD1 matching over 7 bases. This CDR3 comprises 16 residues. V dropped 0 bases and J dropped 7; count of bases not matched to a gene: 6. CDR1 and CDR2 (germline): SGHTA, FQGNSA. The CDR3, as DNA: TGTGCCAGCAGCTTAGCCTACAGGGGATTGAATTCACCCCTCCACTTT. Its protein product is CASSLAYRGLNSPLHF.

This clonotype was detected only a few times. V and J are TRBV6-2 or TRBV6-3 and TRBJ1-1, with D uncertain. The germline V gene has CDR1 MNHEY and CDR2 SVGEGT. V lost 4 bases and J lost 7, with 16 bases in between. CDR3 length equals 14 residues. The CDR3 loop is CASSSRIPPFEAFF. In nucleotides, the CDR3 is TGTGCCAGCAGTTCAAGGATACCACCATTTGAAGCTTTCTTT.

This clonotype was found many times. The gene calls are TRBV12-3 or TRBV12-4 and TRBJ2-7; D is unresolved. The CDR3 has 12 amino acids. Trimming left V 1 base short and J 4 bases short, with 5 bases between. CDR3 nucleotide sequence: TGTGCCAGCAGTTTAGGGGCTTACGAGCAGTACTTC. Protein: CASSLGAYEQYF.

A note on this clonotype: Compared with germline, one end of the junction differs, possibly owing to a read error. This chain connects TRBV7-2 to TRBJ2-7; D perhaps matches TRBD2 (6 bases). Per the germline V gene, CDR1 is SGHTA and CDR2 is FQGNSA. The CDR3 has 15 amino acids. The DNA for the CDR3 is TGTGCCAGCAGCGTAGCTTCGGGGGTCTCCTACGAGCAGTACTTC. This codes for CASSVASGVSYEQYF.

This clonotype was seen only a few times. V and J are TRBV30 and TRBJ1-2; 8 nucleotides align to TRBD1. The CDR3 runs 14 residues. The germline CDR1 and CDR2 sequences are GTSNPN and SVGIG (reference sequence). The J segment lost 1 base and the V segment lost 4 bases, leaving 5 bases of the junction unmatched. The CDR3 reads CAWIRDRGNYGYTF. In DNA, the CDR3 is TGTGCCTGGATTCGTGACAGGGGTAACTATGGCTACACCTTC.

This clonotype was observed a handful of times. CDR3 sequence (DNA): TGCAGCGTTGATCCGGGACAGTCAGCTTTCTTT. Translated: CSVDPGQSAFF. V gene TRBV29-1 combines with J gene TRBJ1-1; TRBD1 matches at 7 bases. Germline V CDR1 and CDR2: SQVTM, ANQGSEA. The ends lost 3 bases at V and 10 bases at J; junction bases unmatched: 5. The CDR3 runs 11 residues. The whole variable domain, filled in from reference TRBV29-1 and TRBJ1-1, reads SAVISQKPSRDICQRGTSLTIQCQVDSQVTMMFWYRQQPGQSLTLIATANQGSEATYESGFVIDKFPISRPNLTFSTLTVSNMSPEDSSIYLCSVDPGQSAFFGQGTRLTVV.

V is TRBV10-3 and J is TRBJ1-6; TRBD1 matches at 12 bases. The CDR3 has 15 residues. CDR1 and CDR2 from the germline V gene are ENHRY and SYGVKD. J lost 13 bases, V lost 6 bases, and 10 bases had no gene match. CDR3 nucleotide sequence: TGTGCCATCAGCCCTAGGGACAGGGGGCAAGGGCCCCTCCACTTT. It encodes CAISPRDRGQGPLHF.

In its sample, this clonotype was seen a few times. The chain combines TRBV5-1 with TRBJ2-7; D tentatively reads TRBD1 or TRBD2 (6 bases each). V was trimmed by 3 bases and J by 0 bases, leaving 13 bases between them. The CDR3 runs to 15 residues. Per germline, CDR1 SGHRS and CDR2 YFSETQ. CDR3 loop: CASSWGAASSYEQYF. CDR3 nucleotides: TGCGCCAGCAGCTGGGGGGCGGCTTCCTCCTACGAGCAGTACTTC.

CDR3 in amino acids: CASSLVGGGVPYEQYF. The CDR3 DNA sequence: TGTGCCAGCAGTTTAGTCGGCGGGGGAGTCCCCTACGAGCAGTACTTC. This chain uses TRBV12-3 or TRBV12-4 with TRBJ2-7; 7 bases align to TRBD2. With V trimmed by 1 base and J by 2 bases, 8 bases remained unmatched. This CDR3 has 16 residues.

In this sample, this clonotype turned up a few times. The chain has TRBV7-2 and TRBJ2-1; D may correspond to TRBD1 or TRBD2 (5 bases each). The V end lost 5 bases, the J end lost 6 bases, and 20 bases lay between the germline ends. The CDR3 has 16 amino acids. Germline CDR1 reads SGHTA; CDR2 reads FQGNSA. This chain's CDR3 is CASSGIGAGSGNEQFF. The CDR3, as DNA: TGTGCCAGCAGCGGAATAGGGGCGGGCAGCGGCAATGAGCAGTTCTTC.

Ten or more counts support this clonotype. The chain joins TRBV6-2 or TRBV6-3 to TRBJ2-7, with TRBD2 identical over 10 bases. The trim removed 5 bases at V and 2 bases at J, leaving 6 bases unmatched. The CDR3 spans 15 residues. Germline CDR1 and CDR2: MNHEY and SVGEGT. CDR3 in amino acids: CASSRERGGPYEQYF. The CDR3 nucleotides are TGTGCCAGCAGTCGAGAGCGGGGGGGACCCTACGAGCAGTACTTC.

This clonotype has just a few counts. The J gene is TRBJ2-1, the V gene TRBV28; D unclear. V lost 1 base, J lost 9 bases, and 7 bases lay in between. Germline lookup yields CDR1 MDHEN and CDR2 SYDVKM. The CDR3 contains 12 residues. CDR3 in DNA: TGTGCCAGCAGTTTATCGGTCGCTGAGCAGTTCTTC. Protein sequence: CASSLSVAEQFF.

This clonotype was seen a few times. The V and J genes are TRBV2 and TRBJ2-5, with D maybe TRBD2 (6 bases). V lost 7 bases and J 1 base, leaving 22 bases between the germline ends. The CDR3 covers 17 residues. The V gene's germline CDR1 is SNHLY and CDR2 FYNNEI. CDR3 in amino acids: CASTPGTGGALQETQYF. The CDR3 coding sequence is TGTGCCAGCACCCCTGGCACTGGCGGGGCCCTCCAAGAGACCCAGTACTTC.

This clonotype was counted many times. This chain connects TRBV20-1 to TRBJ2-3; a possible D gene is TRBD1 (6 bases). The CDR3 consists of 16 residues. Trimming removed 5 bases at V and 3 bases at J, with 21 bases between. CDR1 DFQATT and CDR2 SNEGSKA come from the germline V gene (reference sequence). The CDR3 sequence: CSASQLQGYGTDTQYF. Here the CDR3 DNA reads TGCAGTGCTTCTCAATTGCAGGGGTACGGAACAGATACGCAGTATTTT.

This clonotype showed up many times. This chain joins TRBV6-5 and TRBJ2-1; the match to TRBD1 covers 10 bases. This CDR3 region has 15 residues. Per the germline V gene, CDR1 is MNHEY and CDR2 is SVGAGI. V gave up 11 bases and J gave up 9 bases; unmatched junction bases: 16. The CDR3 bases are TGTGCCGCAAGCGCTGGGACAGGGGCCGTGGTTGAGCAGTTCTTC. Amino acid sequence: CAASAGTGAVVEQFF.

This clonotype has at least ten counts. The rearrangement joins TRBV4-3 to TRBJ1-1, with 7 positions matching TRBD1. Germline values: CDR1 LGHNA, CDR2 YSLEER. The V segment lost 3 bases and the J segment 7 bases; nucleotides outside the gene matches: 8. The CDR3 consists of 14 residues. The CDR3 is CASSHTQGYGEAFF. The CDR3 bases are TGCGCCAGCAGCCACACACAGGGGTACGGTGAAGCTTTCTTT.

This clonotype was seen a handful of times. This chain connects TRBV9 to TRBJ2-5; TRBD1 or TRBD2 may be the D gene (5 bases each). CDR3 length: 15 amino acids. Deletions cut 0 bases from V and 4 bases from J, with 13 bases between. Per the germline V gene, CDR1 is SGDLS and CDR2 is YYNGEE. CDR3 region: CASSVAGSGGETQYF. In DNA, the CDR3 is TGTGCCAGCAGCGTAGCGGGAAGTGGGGGAGAGACCCAGTACTTC.

The chain is built from TRBV5-1 and TRBJ2-3; D not resolved. Germline CDR1 and CDR2: SGHRS and YFSETQ. V lost 0 bases, J lost 10 bases, and 6 bases lay in between. CDR3 length equals 11 residues. In nucleotides, the CDR3 is TGCGCCAGCAGCTTGGACCGAGCGCAGTATTTT. It translates to CASSLDRAQYF. Variable domain in full (rest from reference TRBV5-1 and TRBJ2-3): KAGVTQTPRYLIKTRGQQVTLSCSPISGHRSVSWYQQTPGQGLQFLFEYFSETQRNKGNFPGRFSGRQFSNSRSEMNVSTLELGDSALYLCASSLDRAQYFGPGTRLTVL.

This clonotype was counted many times. The chain joins TRBV6-5 to TRBJ1-1; D is unclear. CDR1 and CDR2 from the germline V gene are MNHEY and SVGAGI. V lost 4 bases and J 1 base, leaving 7 bases between the germline ends. The CDR3 runs 13 residues. In nucleotides, the CDR3 is TGTGCCAGCAGTTCTTTGAAGAACACTGAAGCTTTCTTT. This encodes CASSSLKNTEAFF.

Many counts were recorded for this clonotype. The chain uses TRBV12-3 or TRBV12-4 and TRBJ1-5, with 8 bases aligning to TRBD1. The CDR3 length is 14 residues. J lost 2 bases, V lost 6 bases, and 3 bases had no gene match. CDR3 DNA: TGTGCCAGCAGCCCGGGACAGGGCAATCAGCCCCAGCATTTT. It codes for CASSPGQGNQPQHF.

V usage is TRBV4-1 and J usage is TRBJ2-3, with D uncertain. The CDR3 is 16 amino acids. Germline assignment: CDR1 MGHRA and CDR2 YSYEKL. V gave up 0 bases and J gave up 2 bases, with 12 bases separating them. The CDR3 sequence: CASSQDLNYITDTQYF. The CDR3 DNA reads TGCGCCAGCAGCCAAGATTTGAACTACATCACAGATACGCAGTATTTT.

This clonotype was detected many times. The V gene is TRBV28, the J gene TRBJ1-4, with 9 positions matching TRBD1. The CDR3 totals 16 residues. The V and J ends lost 11 bases and 0 bases, in that order; junction bases with no gene match: 10. The germline V gene encodes CDR1 MDHEN and CDR2 SYDVKM. CDR3 region: CAVATGGHATNEKLFF. The CDR3 nucleotides are TGTGCCGTGGCAACAGGGGGCCACGCAACTAATGAAAAACTGTTTTTT.

This clonotype came up many times. The chain links TRBV15 to TRBJ2-7; D uncertain. Germline V lookup: CDR1 LNHNV, CDR2 YYDKDF (reference sequence). This CDR3 spans 15 amino acids. Trimming took off 0 bases at V and 0 bases at J, with 9 bases between the two ends. The CDR3 spells CATSRDRATSYEQYF. For the CDR3, the DNA is TGTGCCACCAGCAGAGACCGGGCAACCTCCTACGAGCAGTACTTC.

This clonotype was detected only a few times. The chain links TRBV14 to TRBJ1-2; weak D call: TRBD1 (5 bases). Germline V gene data show CDR1 as SGHDN and CDR2 as FVKESK. V lost 4 bases to trimming and J lost 5 bases, with 14 bases between them. This CDR3 is 14 amino acids long. The CDR3 DNA reads as TGTGCCAGCAGCCCCCGGGACCGACTGTATGGCTACACCTTC. Its translation: CASSPRDRLYGYTF.